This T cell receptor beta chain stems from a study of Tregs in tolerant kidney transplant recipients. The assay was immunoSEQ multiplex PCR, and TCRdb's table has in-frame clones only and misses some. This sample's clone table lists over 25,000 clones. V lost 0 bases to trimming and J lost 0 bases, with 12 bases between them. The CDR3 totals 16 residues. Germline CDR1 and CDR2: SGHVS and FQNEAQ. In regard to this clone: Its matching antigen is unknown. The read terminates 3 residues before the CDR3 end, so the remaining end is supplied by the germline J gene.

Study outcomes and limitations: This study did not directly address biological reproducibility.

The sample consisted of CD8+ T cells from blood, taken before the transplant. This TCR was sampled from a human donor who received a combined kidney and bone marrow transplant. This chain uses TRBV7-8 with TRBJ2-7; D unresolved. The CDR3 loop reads CASSLAPTVSSYEQYF. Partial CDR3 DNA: TGTGCCAGCAGCTTAGCGCCCACAGTAAGCTCCTACGAG.